This paragraph reports one T cell receptor beta chain. This sample was taken from a study of blood T cell repertoires in COVID-19. CDR3 length equals 14 residues. CDR1 LNHDA and CDR2 SQIVND come from the germline V gene (reference sequence). The ends were cut back, 6 bases at V and 4 bases at J, with 10 bases in the middle. Sequencing used immunoSEQ multiplex PCR; TCRdb keeps in-frame clones, though not all of them. The data show tens of thousands of clones, approximately 86% seen once. The specimen was peripheral blood. The TCR sequence derives from a human donor in a cohort sampled during active COVID-19. The gene calls are TRBV19 and TRBJ1-6; no definite D call. CDR3 sequence (DNA): TGTGCCAGTAGCCCCACGGGGTATAATTCACCCCTCCACTTT. It translates to CASSPTGYNSPLHF.